Presented here are 13 T cell receptor beta chains from one specimen sequenced in a study of T-cell memory formation after mild COVID-19. TCRdb reanalysed the 5' RACE reads using MiXCR and keeps one entry per CDR3 protein. The sample shows just under 550,000 distinct CDR3 sequences, roughly 20% of them seen only once. The sequenced material came from PBMCs or a T cell subset sorted from them (not recorded which). The receptors come from an adult woman who had mild COVID-19 (a few samples of this study predate the infection). Cell type and time point are not known.

In regard to this clonotype: At one end, the junction sequence differs from germline, possibly due to a read error. The chain uses TRBV7-7 and TRBJ2-1, with 10 bases aligning to TRBD2. Germline CDR1 and CDR2: SSHAT and FNYEAQ (reference sequence). The CDR3 runs 17 residues. The CDR3 here is CASSPSVGLASYNEQFF. The CDR3 region has the DNA TGTGCTAGCAGCCCCTCTGTGGGACTAGCGTCTTACAATGAGCAGTTCTTC.

The chain has TRBV5-5 and TRBJ1-6; D perhaps matches TRBD1 (5 bases). The CDR3 loop spans 15 amino acids. Germline V gene lookup returns CDR1 SGHKS and CDR2 YYEKEE (reference sequence). V was trimmed by 4 bases and J by 5 bases, leaving 13 bases between them. The CDR3 DNA is TGTGCCAGCAGCCCGGGACGCGGGGATAATTCACCCCTCCACTTT. It codes for CASSPGRGDNSPLHF.

V is TRBV5-5 and J is TRBJ2-1; TRBD2 might be the D (6 bases). This CDR3 comprises 15 residues. The V end was cut by 1 base, the J end by 5 bases, with 13 bases between. CDR1 SGHKS and CDR2 YYEKEE come from the germline V gene (reference sequence). The CDR3 here is CASSLSETRDNEQFF. The DNA for the CDR3 is TGTGCCAGCAGCTTGAGTGAGACTAGAGACAATGAGCAGTTCTTC.

The chain combines TRBV9 with TRBJ1-1; D not certain. Germline CDR1 reads SGDLS; CDR2 reads YYNGEE. This CDR3 is built from 13 residues. Trimming took off 2 bases at V and 2 bases at J, with 7 bases between the two ends. The CDR3 bases are TGTGCCAGCAGCGTGATGGTCAACACTGAAGCTTTCTTT. It encodes CASSVMVNTEAFF.

The gene calls are TRBV5-1 and TRBJ2-3, with a possible D match to TRBD1 (6 bases). Germline CDR1 SGHRS, CDR2 YFSETQ. The CDR3 loop spans 16 amino acids. The ends were cut back, 4 bases at V and 5 bases at J, with 20 bases in the middle. The CDR3 nucleotides are TGCGCCAGCAGCCTCCAGGGCCCAGGGGTGGGAGATACGCAGTATTTT. Translation: CASSLQGPGVGDTQYF.

The V gene is TRBV29-1, the J gene TRBJ2-1; maybe TRBD1 (5 bases). The CDR3 loop spans 15 amino acids. V lost 5 bases, J lost 0 bases, and 14 bases lay in between. Germline-derived CDR1 and CDR2 are SQVTM and ANQGSEA. In nucleotides, the CDR3 is TGCAGCGTTCAAGGCCAGGGATTCTCCTACAATGAGCAGTTCTTC. This codes for CSVQGQGFSYNEQFF.

The table lists this clonotype with many counts. The chain has TRBV28 and TRBJ2-7; D might be TRBD1 (6 bases). Germline V CDR1 and CDR2: MDHEN, SYDVKM. This CDR3 comprises 13 residues. V was shortened by 6 bases and J by 4 bases, with 13 bases between the two germline ends. The CDR3 loop reads CASSETGRYEQYF. CDR3 nucleotide sequence: TGTGCCAGCAGCGAAACAGGGAGATACGAGCAGTACTTC.

The V and J genes are TRBV12-3 or TRBV12-4 and TRBJ1-3; the D is unclear. Between the trimmed V and J ends, which lost 4 bases and 0 bases, there was a span of 10 bases. This CDR3 contains 15 residues. The DNA of the CDR3 is TGTGCCAGCAGTTCACCTATGGTCTCTGGAAACACCATATATTTT. This translates into CASSSPMVSGNTIYF.

This clonotype was detected a few times. V and J are TRBV29-1 and TRBJ2-3, with TRBD2 identical over 7 bases. There are 16 residues in the CDR3. The V segment lost 3 bases and the J segment 5 bases; nucleotides outside the gene matches: 14. CDR1 and CDR2 from the germline V gene are SQVTM and ANQGSEA. CDR3 loop: CSVDLWASGSQDTQYF. The CDR3 DNA reads as TGCAGCGTTGACCTATGGGCTAGCGGCTCACAAGATACGCAGTATTTT.

This clonotype was recorded a few times. V usage is TRBV24-1 and J usage is TRBJ2-1, with D unclear. V gave up 4 bases and J gave up 7 bases, with 10 bases separating them. Germline V gene sequence: CDR1 KGHDR, CDR2 SFDVKD. The CDR3 has 13 amino acids. The CDR3 protein is CATSESRWNEQFF. In DNA, the CDR3 is TGTGCCACCAGTGAGTCAAGGTGGAATGAGCAGTTCTTC.

This clonotype has only one observation. V is TRBV6-2 or TRBV6-3 and J is TRBJ2-5; 12 nucleotides agree with TRBD2. Germline CDR1 and CDR2: MNHEY and SVGEGT. The length of the CDR3 is 17 residues. V dropped 10 bases and J dropped 5; count of bases not matched to a gene: 17. This CDR3 reads CATTKGLLAGGQETQYF. The CDR3 coding sequence is TGTGCCACGACAAAGGGTCTACTAGCGGGAGGACAGGAGACCCAGTACTTC.

There are a few counts of this clonotype. The chain uses TRBV29-1 and TRBJ2-3; D gene unclear. With 6 bases removed from V and 6 bases from J, the gap between germline ends came to 13 bases. The CDR3 consists of 12 residues. Germline V CDR1 and CDR2: SQVTM, ANQGSEA. The CDR3 nucleotides are TGCAGCGTCCGCTACGGCGTGGATACGCAGTATTTT. The encoded protein is CSVRYGVDTQYF.

This chain joins TRBV6-4 and TRBJ1-1, with TRBD1 identical over 8 bases. The CDR3 spans 13 residues. Trimming removed 6 bases from V and 3 bases from J; junction bases left unmatched: 3. Germline CDR1 MRHNA, CDR2 SNTAGT. The CDR3 coding sequence is TGTGCCAGCAGATTACAGGGGGACACTGAAGCTTTCTTT. Translation gives CASRLQGDTEAFF.